The present TCR beta chain was sequenced within a study of cytomegalovirus exposure and HLA in healthy donors. PCR was performed using 60 Vbeta and 13 Jbeta primers. Here immunoSEQ multiplex PCR was the method, and the copy in TCRdb shows in-frame clones only, minus some. The table lists 60,000 or so clones, roughly 87% of them singletons, with roughly a tenth in the top ten. This receptor was identified in a female donor in good health and CMV-seronegative. What was sequenced was PBMCs.

The CDR3 DNA is TGTGCCAGCAGTGTGGGGAGGGGTCAAGAGACCCAGTACTTC. This gives the protein CASSVGRGQETQYF. This sequence joins TRBV6-1 and TRBJ2-5; 7 positions match TRBD2. The CDR3 is 14 residues long. J was trimmed by 2 bases and V by 4 bases; bases with no gene match: 4. Germline values: CDR1 MNHNS, CDR2 SASEGT.